At least ten counts were recorded for the clone carrying this T cell receptor (beta chain). The antigen remains unidentified. Exclusion of a patient followed from autoimmune disease history or systemic immunosuppression. These data come from a study of OX40 agonist ivuxolimab in advanced cancers. Whole-study findings and limits: Doses of 0.1 to 3.0 mg/kg were accompanied by clonal expansion of CD4+ and CD8+ blood T cells by week 6.

Assay: immunoSEQ multiplex PCR; the TCRdb copy retains only in-frame clones and omits some. Among about 75,000 clones listed, roughly 86% were seen once. The CDR3 sequence is 16 residues long. Deletions cut 1 base from V and 2 bases from J, with 17 bases between. Germline values: CDR1 GTSNPN, CDR2 SVGIG (reference sequence). The TCR sequence derives from an adult with an advanced solid tumor such as melanoma, head and neck, liver or kidney cancer. The specimen comprised CD4+ or CD8+ T cells sorted from blood, sampled in a trial of the OX40 agonist ivuxolimab. The V gene is TRBV30, the J gene TRBJ1-1; D unresolved. CDR3 in DNA: TGTGCCTGGAGTGGACTTTCCTCACGAACCAACACTGAAGCTTTCTTT. Translation: CAWSGLSSRTNTEAFF.